This TCR beta chain is drawn from a study of T-cell memory formation after mild COVID-19. This CDR3 is built from 16 residues. Germline CDR1 is SGHRS and CDR2 is YFSETQ. Trimming left V 4 bases short and J 4 bases short, with 20 bases between. TCRdb re-called the 5' RACE reads with MiXCR, one entry per CDR3 protein. The sample holds roughly 350,000 distinct CDR3 sequences; roughly an eighth are singletons and the top ten take around a fifth. The V gene is TRBV5-1, the J gene TRBJ1-2, with D possibly matching TRBD1 (5 bases). Source material: PBMCs or a T cell subset sorted from them (not recorded which). The TCR was taken from a man aged 18 to 29 who had mild COVID-19 (a few samples of this study predate the infection). Cell type and time point are not known. CDR3 nucleotide sequence: TGCGCCAGCAGCAGCGGGCCACCGGGACGGTCCTATGGCTACACCTTC. It codes for CASSSGPPGRSYGYTF.